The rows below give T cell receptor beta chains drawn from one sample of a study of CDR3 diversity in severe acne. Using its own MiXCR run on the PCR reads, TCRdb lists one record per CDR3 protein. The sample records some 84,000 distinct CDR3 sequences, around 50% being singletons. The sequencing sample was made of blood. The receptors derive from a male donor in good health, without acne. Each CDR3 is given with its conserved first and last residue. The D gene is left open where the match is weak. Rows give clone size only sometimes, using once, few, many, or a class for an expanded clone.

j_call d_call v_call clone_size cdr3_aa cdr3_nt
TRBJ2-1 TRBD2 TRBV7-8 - CASSLGSGTSGDEQFF TGTGCCAGCAGCTTAGGGTCCGGGACTAGCGGCGATGAGCAGTTCTTC
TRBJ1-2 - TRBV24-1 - CATSDERTAYGYTF TGTGCCACCAGTGATGAAAGGACAGCTTATGGCTACACCTTC
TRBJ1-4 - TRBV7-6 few CASSLITNEKLFF TGTGCCAGCAGCTTAATAACAAATGAAAAACTGTTTTTT
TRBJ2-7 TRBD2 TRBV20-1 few CSAREFARTSGGYEQYF TGCAGTGCTAGAGAATTTGCCCGAACTAGCGGGGGCTACGAGCAGTACTTC
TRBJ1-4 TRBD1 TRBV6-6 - CASNNGQGAGEKLFF TGTGCCAGCAACAACGGGCAGGGGGCCGGTGAAAAACTGTTTTTT
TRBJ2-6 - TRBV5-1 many CASSLDSLLVSGANVLTF TGCGCCAGCAGCTTGGACAGTCTACTGGTGTCTGGGGCCAACGTCCTGACTTTC
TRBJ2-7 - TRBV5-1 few CASSSGPSYSYEQYF TGCGCCAGCAGCTCCGGGCCAAGCTATTCCTACGAGCAGTACTTC
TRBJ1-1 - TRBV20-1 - CSADPGEGMVEAFF TGCAGTGCTGACCCCGGGGAGGGTATGGTTGAAGCTTTCTTT
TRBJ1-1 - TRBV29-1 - CSTPGGATEAFF TGCAGCACGCCGGGAGGGGCCACTGAAGCTTTCTTT
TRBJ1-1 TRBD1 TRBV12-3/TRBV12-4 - CASSQRTGRVTEAFF TGCGCCAGCAGTCAAAGGACAGGGCGGGTCACTGAAGCTTTCTTT
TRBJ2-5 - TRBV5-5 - CASSLITQYF TGCGCCAGCAGCTTGATAACCCAGTACTTC
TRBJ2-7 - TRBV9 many CASSPRRAHEQYF TGTGCCAGCAGCCCTCGTAGGGCCCACGAGCAGTACTTC
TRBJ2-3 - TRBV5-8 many CASSFWGWTDTQYF TGTGCCAGCAGCTTTTGGGGTTGGACAGATACGCAGTATTTT
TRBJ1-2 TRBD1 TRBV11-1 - CASSIDRAGYTF TGTGCCAGCAGCATTGACAGGGCTGGCTACACCTTC
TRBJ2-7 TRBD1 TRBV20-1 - CSAEDGTGDEQYF TGCAGTGCAGAGGACGGGACAGGGGACGAGCAGTACTTC
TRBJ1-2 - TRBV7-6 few CASSLFSVSNYGYTF TGTGCCAGCAGCTTATTTTCCGTGTCTAACTATGGCTACACCTTC
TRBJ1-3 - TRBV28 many CASSAGGNTIYF TGTGCCAGCAGTGCTGGTGGAAACACCATATATTTT
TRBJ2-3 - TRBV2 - CASTPQRGADTQYF TGTGCCAGCACCCCACAAAGGGGGGCAGATACGCAGTATTTT
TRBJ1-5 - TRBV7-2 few CASSLTWGFNQPQHF TGTGCCAGCAGCTTGACATGGGGGTTTAATCAGCCCCAGCATTTT
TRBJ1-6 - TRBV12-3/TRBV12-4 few CASRRRSSYNSPLHF TGTGCCAGCAGGCGACGGAGCTCCTATAATTCACCCCTCCACTTT
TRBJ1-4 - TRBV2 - CASSATAPSTNERLFF TGTGCCAGCAGTGCGACAGCCCCTTCAACTAATGAAAGACTGTTTTTC
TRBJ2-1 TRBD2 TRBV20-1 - CSARGTSGRGNEQFF TGCAGTGCTAGGGGGACTAGCGGGAGAGGGAATGAGCAGTTCTTC
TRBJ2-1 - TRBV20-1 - CSAPQRGTGGYNEQFF TGCAGTGCTCCCCAAAGGGGGACGGGGGGTTACAATGAGCAGTTCTTC
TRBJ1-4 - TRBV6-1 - CASSEGIAEKLFF TGTGCCAGCAGTGAGGGAATCGCTGAAAAACTGTTTTTT
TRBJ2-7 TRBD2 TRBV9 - CASSELAGGPGEYF TGTGCCAGCAGCGAGCTAGCGGGGGGGCCCGGGGAGTACTTC
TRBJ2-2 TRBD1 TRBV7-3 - CASSLGGQGNTGELFF TGTGCCAGCAGCTTAGGGGGACAGGGGAACACCGGGGAGCTGTTTTTT
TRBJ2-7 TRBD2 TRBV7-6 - CASSTGTISKQYF TGTGCCAGCAGCACCGGGACTATCAGCAAGCAGTACTTC
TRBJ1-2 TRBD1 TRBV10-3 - CAISGEGAYGYTF TGTGCCATCAGTGGGGAGGGGGCTTATGGCTACACCTTC
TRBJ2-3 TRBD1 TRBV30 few CAWSVHRQGGTDTQYF TGTGCCTGGAGTGTACACCGACAGGGAGGCACAGATACGCAGTATTTT
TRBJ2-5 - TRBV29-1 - CSVDTGFRQETQYF TGCAGCGTGGATACAGGGTTCCGGCAAGAGACCCAGTACTTC
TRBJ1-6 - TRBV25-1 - CASNTGLRSPLHF TGTGCCAGCAATACAGGGCTTCGGTCACCCCTCCACTTT
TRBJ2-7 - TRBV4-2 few CASSQVGYEQYF TGTGCCAGCAGCCAAGTAGGATACGAGCAGTACTTC
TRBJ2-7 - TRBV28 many CASRDTVLREQYF TGTGCCAGCCGGGACACCGTACTTCGGGAGCAGTACTTC
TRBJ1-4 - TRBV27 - CASSLEANEKLFF TGTGCCAGCAGCTTAGAAGCTAATGAAAAACTGTTTTTT
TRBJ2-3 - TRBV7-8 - CASSSQLLDRQNTDTQYF TGTGCCAGCAGCTCCCAACTATTAGACAGGCAAAACACAGATACGCAGTATTTT
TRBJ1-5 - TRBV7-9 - CASSLADGGGNQPQHF TGTGCCAGCAGCTTAGCGGACGGGGGAGGCAATCAGCCCCAGCATTTT
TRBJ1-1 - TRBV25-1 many CASSERAFGTEAFF TGTGCCAGCAGTGAACGAGCGTTTGGCACTGAAGCTTTCTTT
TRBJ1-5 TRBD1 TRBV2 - CASSDQGAWQPQHF TGTGCCAGCAGTGACCAGGGGGCTTGGCAGCCCCAGCATTTT
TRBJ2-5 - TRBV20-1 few CSALSAQTQYF TGCAGTGCTCTCAGCGCTCAGACCCAGTACTTC
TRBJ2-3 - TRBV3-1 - CASSQEVRATDTQYF TGTGCCAGCAGCCAAGAAGTCAGGGCCACAGATACGCAGTATTTT
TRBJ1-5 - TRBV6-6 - CASISGTSGEVGETQHF TGTGCCAGCATCAGCGGGACTAGCGGAGAGGTAGGGGAGACCCAGCATTTT
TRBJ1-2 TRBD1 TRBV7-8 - CASSDRGGSYGYTF TGTGCCAGCAGCGACAGGGGTGGTTCCTATGGCTACACCTTC
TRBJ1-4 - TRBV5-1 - CATARGARGEKLFF TGTGCCACCGCCCGGGGGGCTCGGGGTGAAAAACTGTTTTTT
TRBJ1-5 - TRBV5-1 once CASSEPTGFGQPQHF TGCGCCAGCAGCGAACCGACAGGCTTTGGTCAGCCCCAGCATTTT
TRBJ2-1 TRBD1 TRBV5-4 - CASSLRDRAYNVQFF TGTGCCAGCAGCTTAAGGGACAGGGCCTACAATGTGCAGTTCTTC
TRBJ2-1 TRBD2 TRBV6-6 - CASSLLAGGPRGNEQFF TGTGCCAGCAGTCTCCTAGCGGGAGGGCCTAGGGGAAATGAGCAGTTCTTC
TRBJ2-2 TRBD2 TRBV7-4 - CASSPPPVAGGLSGELFF TGCGCCAGCAGCCCTCCACCGGTGGCGGGAGGTTTGTCCGGGGAGCTGTTTTTT
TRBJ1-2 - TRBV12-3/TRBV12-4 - CASSPDTFYGYTF TGTGCCAGCAGTCCAGACACCTTCTATGGCTACACCTTC